The clone carrying this TCR beta chain was observed many times. This entry comes from a study of blood T cell repertoires in COVID-19. There are 14 residues in the CDR3. Looked up from germline, CDR1 is MDHEN and CDR2 is SYDVKM. The V gene end was trimmed by 10 bases and the J gene end by 4 bases; junction bases not matched to a gene: 7. Sequencing was performed with immunoSEQ multiplex PCR; in TCRdb, only in-frame clones are kept and a portion is missing. The sample has some 87,000 clones, more than 75% seen once. The clonotype was recovered from a woman of 80 years or more with active or convalescent COVID-19. This chain links TRBV28 with TRBJ2-7, with 13 bases matching TRBD2. Sequenced input: peripheral blood. The CDR3 DNA reads as TGTGCCACCACCACTAGCGGGGGGGGATACGAGCAGTACTTC. This gives the protein CATTTSGGGYEQYF.